This is a list of T cell receptor beta chains from one sample in a study of cytomegalovirus exposure and HLA in healthy donors. Using immunoSEQ multiplex PCR, the repertoire was profiled, and TCRdb retains in-frame clones only, with some absent. In the table there are about 60,000 clones, 90% to 97% of which are singletons. Source material: PBMCs. These receptors were obtained from a man younger than 35 in good health and CMV-seronegative. The CDR3 runs from the conserved cysteine through the conserved F or W. The D gene is left open where the match is weak. The size of a clone is reported for some rows only, either as once, few or many, or as a class for expanded clones.

D gene: NA
clone size: NA
CDR3 length: 13
J gene: TRBJ2-1
V gene: TRBV15
CDR3 protein: CATGTSSYNEQFF
CDR3 DNA: TGTGCCACCGGGACTTCCTCCTACAATGAGCAGTTCTTC

D gene: NA
clone size: NA
CDR3 length: 14
J gene: TRBJ2-7
V gene: TRBV6-1
CDR3 protein: CASSGRVPTYEQYF
CDR3 DNA: TGTGCCAGCAGTGGGCGGGTCCCCACCTACGAGCAGTACTTC

D gene: NA
clone size: NA
CDR3 length: 15
J gene: TRBJ2-7
V gene: TRBV28
CDR3 protein: CASSSAWSTAYEQYF
CDR3 DNA: TGTGCCAGCAGTTCCGCCTGGAGTACCGCCTACGAGCAGTACTTC

D gene: NA
clone size: NA
CDR3 length: 12
J gene: TRBJ2-7
V gene: TRBV27
CDR3 protein: CASSLTGYEQYF
CDR3 DNA: TGTGCCAGCAGTTTAACGGGGTACGAGCAGTACTTC

D gene: NA
clone size: NA
CDR3 length: 19
J gene: TRBJ1-2
V gene: TRBV5-3
CDR3 protein: CARSLCTARHPNDNYGYTF
CDR3 DNA: TGTGCCAGAAGCTTGTGTACAGCCCGTCACCCAAACGATAACTATGGCTACACCTTC

D gene: TRBD1
clone size: NA
CDR3 length: 14
J gene: TRBJ1-2
V gene: TRBV5-1
CDR3 protein: CASSLITGEYGYTF
CDR3 DNA: TGCGCCAGCAGCTTGATCACAGGGGAATATGGCTACACCTTC

D gene: TRBD1
clone size: NA
CDR3 length: 15
J gene: TRBJ2-4
V gene: TRBV6-5
CDR3 protein: CASSYAGQGADIQYF
CDR3 DNA: TGTGCCAGCAGTTACGCGGGACAGGGGGCAGACATTCAGTACTTC

D gene: TRBD2
clone size: once
CDR3 length: 16
J gene: TRBJ2-1
V gene: TRBV10-3
CDR3 protein: CAISDLTSGRYVEQFF
CDR3 DNA: TGTGCCATCAGTGACCTGACTAGCGGGAGGTATGTTGAGCAGTTCTTC

D gene: TRBD2
clone size: NA
CDR3 length: 14
J gene: TRBJ2-7
V gene: TRBV13
CDR3 protein: CASSPSGRSGEQYF
CDR3 DNA: TGTGCCAGCAGCCCTAGCGGGAGAAGCGGCGAGCAGTACTTC

D gene: TRBD2
clone size: NA
CDR3 length: 17
J gene: TRBJ2-1
V gene: TRBV7-9
CDR3 protein: CASSPPGGTLLRNEQFF
CDR3 DNA: TGTGCCAGCAGCCCCCCGGGGGGAACGCTGCTACGGAATGAGCAGTTCTTC

D gene: TRBD1
clone size: NA
CDR3 length: 15
J gene: TRBJ1-5
V gene: TRBV2
CDR3 protein: CASSAGGGGNQPQHF
CDR3 DNA: TGTGCCAGCAGTGCAGGGGGAGGTGGCAATCAGCCCCAGCATTTT

D gene: NA
clone size: NA
CDR3 length: 14
J gene: TRBJ2-6
V gene: TRBV27
CDR3 protein: CASSLGGGANVLTF
CDR3 DNA: TGTGCCAGCAGTTTGGGGGGTGGGGCCAACGTCCTGACTTTC

D gene: TRBD2
clone size: NA
CDR3 length: 15
J gene: TRBJ2-7
V gene: TRBV27
CDR3 protein: CASSSGTSGSYEQYF
CDR3 DNA: TGTGCCAGCAGTTCCGGGACTAGCGGCTCCTACGAGCAGTACTTC

D gene: NA
clone size: NA
CDR3 length: 12
J gene: TRBJ2-7
V gene: TRBV28
CDR3 protein: CASSFNNYEQYF
CDR3 DNA: TGTGCCAGCAGTTTTAACAACTACGAGCAGTACTTC

D gene: NA
clone size: NA
CDR3 length: 13
J gene: TRBJ1-1
V gene: TRBV10-1
CDR3 protein: CASSESLNTEAFF
CDR3 DNA: TGCGCCAGCAGTGAAAGCCTAAACACTGAAGCTTTCTTT

D gene: NA
clone size: NA
CDR3 length: 15
J gene: TRBJ2-5
V gene: TRBV9
CDR3 protein: CASSVAGGATETQYF
CDR3 DNA: TGTGCCAGCAGCGTAGCCGGAGGGGCGACGGAGACCCAGTACTTC

D gene: NA
clone size: NA
CDR3 length: 18
J gene: TRBJ1-2
V gene: TRBV6-1
CDR3 protein: CASSEWWTQSTLFYGYTF
CDR3 DNA: TGTGCCAGCAGTGAATGGTGGACACAATCTACGCTCTTCTATGGCTACACCTTC

D gene: NA
clone size: NA
CDR3 length: 13
J gene: TRBJ2-5
V gene: TRBV6-6
CDR3 protein: CASSYSDGSGQYF
CDR3 DNA: TGTGCCAGCAGTTACTCGGACGGGAGCGGCCAGTACTTC

D gene: NA
clone size: NA
CDR3 length: 13
J gene: TRBJ1-1
V gene: TRBV19
CDR3 protein: CASSDAGGGEAFF
CDR3 DNA: TGTGCCAGTAGTGACGCCGGGGGAGGTGAAGCTTTCTTT

D gene: NA
clone size: NA
CDR3 length: 13
J gene: TRBJ2-7
V gene: TRBV7-9
CDR3 protein: CASSLDSGYEQYF
CDR3 DNA: TGTGCCAGCAGCTTAGACTCGGGATACGAGCAGTACTTC

D gene: NA
clone size: NA
CDR3 length: 13
J gene: TRBJ1-3
V gene: TRBV28
CDR3 protein: CASSYNSGNTIYF
CDR3 DNA: TGTGCCAGCAGTTATAACTCCGGAAACACCATATATTTT

D gene: TRBD1
clone size: NA
CDR3 length: 13
J gene: TRBJ1-1
V gene: TRBV6-5
CDR3 protein: CASSHGTGAEAFF
CDR3 DNA: TGTGCCAGCAGTCACGGGACAGGGGCTGAAGCTTTCTTT

D gene: NA
clone size: NA
CDR3 length: 13
J gene: TRBJ1-2
V gene: TRBV6-5
CDR3 protein: CASRPSSFYGYTF
CDR3 DNA: TGTGCCAGCAGACCTAGTTCCTTCTATGGCTACACCTTC

D gene: TRBD1
clone size: NA
CDR3 length: 17
J gene: TRBJ1-4
V gene: TRBV4-3
CDR3 protein: CASSQDKGQATNEKLFF
CDR3 DNA: TGCGCCAGCAGCCAAGATAAAGGACAGGCAACTAATGAAAAACTGTTTTTT

D gene: NA
clone size: NA
CDR3 length: 15
J gene: TRBJ1-5
V gene: TRBV6-5
CDR3 protein: CASRPRQGSNQPQHF
CDR3 DNA: TGTGCCAGCAGACCTCGGCAGGGCAGCAATCAGCCCCAGCATTTT

D gene: TRBD2
clone size: NA
CDR3 length: 15
J gene: TRBJ2-7
V gene: TRBV2
CDR3 protein: CASSATSGRVYEQYF
CDR3 DNA: TGTGCCAGCAGTGCTACTAGCGGGAGGGTTTACGAGCAGTACTTC

D gene: TRBD1
clone size: NA
CDR3 length: 16
J gene: TRBJ1-2
V gene: TRBV28
CDR3 protein: CASTTPRDRGFSGYTF
CDR3 DNA: TGTGCCAGCACCACCCCCCGGGACAGGGGATTTTCTGGCTACACCTTC

D gene: NA
clone size: NA
CDR3 length: 13
J gene: TRBJ2-7
V gene: TRBV28
CDR3 protein: CASSVREYYEQYF
CDR3 DNA: TGTGCCAGCAGTGTACGCGAATACTACGAGCAGTACTTC

D gene: NA
clone size: NA
CDR3 length: 15
J gene: TRBJ2-7
V gene: TRBV15
CDR3 protein: CATSLETSQSYEQYF
CDR3 DNA: TGTGCCACCAGCCTAGAGACTAGTCAAAGTTACGAGCAGTACTTC

D gene: NA
clone size: NA
CDR3 length: 14
J gene: TRBJ2-7
V gene: TRBV19
CDR3 protein: CASSIDHQGGEQYF
CDR3 DNA: TGTGCCAGTAGTATAGATCATCAGGGGGGCGAGCAGTACTTC

D gene: NA
clone size: NA
CDR3 length: 14
J gene: TRBJ1-3
V gene: TRBV28
CDR3 protein: CATGVDLSGNTIYF
CDR3 DNA: TGTGCCACCGGGGTGGACCTCTCTGGAAACACCATATATTTT

D gene: TRBD1
clone size: NA
CDR3 length: 14
J gene: TRBJ1-1
V gene: TRBV14
CDR3 protein: CASSQGQGDTEAFF
CDR3 DNA: TGTGCCAGCAGCCAAGGACAGGGGGACACTGAAGCTTTCTTT

D gene: TRBD2
clone size: once
CDR3 length: 14
J gene: TRBJ2-1
V gene: TRBV29-1
CDR3 protein: CSVPLSGNYNEQFF
CDR3 DNA: TGCAGCGTTCCGCTCAGCGGGAACTACAATGAGCAGTTCTTC

D gene: TRBD2
clone size: NA
CDR3 length: 16
J gene: TRBJ2-4
V gene: TRBV11-2
CDR3 protein: CASSSGGGRIGNIQYF
CDR3 DNA: TGTGCCAGCAGCTCGGGAGGGGGGAGAATCGGAAACATTCAGTACTTC

D gene: NA
clone size: NA
CDR3 length: 15
J gene: TRBJ2-1
V gene: TRBV11-1
CDR3 protein: CASKIAVSSYNEQFF
CDR3 DNA: TGTGCCAGCAAAATAGCGGTAAGCTCCTACAATGAGCAGTTCTTC

D gene: TRBD2
clone size: NA
CDR3 length: 15
J gene: TRBJ2-1
V gene: TRBV19
CDR3 protein: CASSWSSGTYNEQFF
CDR3 DNA: TGTGCCAGTAGTTGGTCTAGCGGGACTTACAATGAGCAGTTCTTC

D gene: NA
clone size: NA
CDR3 length: 17
J gene: TRBJ1-3
V gene: TRBV4-3
CDR3 protein: CASSQVQHPISGNTIYF
CDR3 DNA: TGCGCCAGCAGCCAAGTCCAACATCCGATCTCTGGAAACACCATATATTTT

D gene: TRBD1
clone size: NA
CDR3 length: 20
J gene: TRBJ2-7
V gene: TRBV28
CDR3 protein: CASSSIGGQGLPARIVEQYF
CDR3 DNA: TGTGCCAGCAGTTCCATCGGGGGACAGGGGCTTCCCGCTCGGATTGTCGAGCAGTACTTC

D gene: TRBD2
clone size: NA
CDR3 length: 14
J gene: TRBJ2-2
V gene: TRBV19
CDR3 protein: CASTTSGFTGELFF
CDR3 DNA: TGTGCCAGTACGACTAGCGGGTTTACCGGGGAGCTGTTTTTT

D gene: TRBD1
clone size: NA
CDR3 length: 16
J gene: TRBJ1-4
V gene: TRBV27
CDR3 protein: CASSFLAETGVEKLFF
CDR3 DNA: TGTGCCAGCAGTTTTCTGGCTGAGACAGGGGTGGAAAAACTGTTTTTT

D gene: TRBD2
clone size: NA
CDR3 length: 15
J gene: TRBJ2-7
V gene: TRBV27
CDR3 protein: CASRASGDPKYEQYF
CDR3 DNA: TGTGCCAGCAGAGCGAGCGGGGACCCCAAATACGAGCAGTACTTC

D gene: NA
clone size: NA
CDR3 length: 15
J gene: TRBJ1-1
V gene: TRBV28
CDR3 protein: CASSLSTGLNTEAFF
CDR3 DNA: TGTGCCAGCAGTTTATCGACAGGACTTAACACTGAAGCTTTCTTT

D gene: NA
clone size: NA
CDR3 length: 13
J gene: TRBJ2-7
V gene: TRBV6-5
CDR3 protein: CASSSKSGYEQYF
CDR3 DNA: TGTGCCAGCAGTTCCAAGTCCGGTTACGAGCAGTACTTC

D gene: NA
clone size: NA
CDR3 length: 16
J gene: TRBJ2-3
V gene: TRBV2
CDR3 protein: CASSEAGATSTDTQYF
CDR3 DNA: TGTGCCAGCAGTGAAGCGGGGGCGACTAGCACAGATACGCAGTATTTT

D gene: NA
clone size: NA
CDR3 length: 13
J gene: TRBJ2-3
V gene: TRBV10-3
CDR3 protein: CAISEELEDTQYF
CDR3 DNA: TGTGCCATCAGTGAGGAGCTAGAAGATACGCAGTATTTT

D gene: TRBD1
clone size: NA
CDR3 length: 15
J gene: TRBJ2-3
V gene: TRBV7-8
CDR3 protein: CASSAQGAGTDTQYF
CDR3 DNA: TGTGCCAGCAGCGCACAGGGGGCTGGAACAGATACGCAGTATTTT

D gene: NA
clone size: NA
CDR3 length: 16
J gene: TRBJ1-4
V gene: TRBV7-2
CDR3 protein: CASSRGFAGNNEKLFF
CDR3 DNA: TGTGCCAGCTCGAGGGGGTTTGCAGGAAATAATGAAAAACTGTTTTTT

D gene: TRBD2
clone size: NA
CDR3 length: 17
J gene: TRBJ2-1
V gene: TRBV28
CDR3 protein: CASSPPTSGNKNNEQFF
CDR3 DNA: TGTGCCAGCAGTCCACCGACTAGCGGGAATAAGAACAATGAGCAGTTCTTC

D gene: NA
clone size: NA
CDR3 length: 16
J gene: TRBJ2-7
V gene: TRBV4-1
CDR3 protein: CASSQDRRGGAYEQYF
CDR3 DNA: TGCGCCAGCAGCCAAGACCGCCGGGGTGGGGCCTACGAGCAGTACTTC

D gene: NA
clone size: NA
CDR3 length: 12
J gene: TRBJ1-1
V gene: TRBV5-4
CDR3 protein: CASSLGSSEAFF
CDR3 DNA: TGTGCCAGCAGCTTGGGCTCCAGTGAAGCTTTCTTT

D gene: TRBD2
clone size: NA
CDR3 length: 15
J gene: TRBJ2-1
V gene: TRBV4-2
CDR3 protein: CASSPRGLAGPEQFF
CDR3 DNA: TGTGCCAGCAGCCCCCGGGGACTAGCGGGACCAGAGCAGTTCTTC